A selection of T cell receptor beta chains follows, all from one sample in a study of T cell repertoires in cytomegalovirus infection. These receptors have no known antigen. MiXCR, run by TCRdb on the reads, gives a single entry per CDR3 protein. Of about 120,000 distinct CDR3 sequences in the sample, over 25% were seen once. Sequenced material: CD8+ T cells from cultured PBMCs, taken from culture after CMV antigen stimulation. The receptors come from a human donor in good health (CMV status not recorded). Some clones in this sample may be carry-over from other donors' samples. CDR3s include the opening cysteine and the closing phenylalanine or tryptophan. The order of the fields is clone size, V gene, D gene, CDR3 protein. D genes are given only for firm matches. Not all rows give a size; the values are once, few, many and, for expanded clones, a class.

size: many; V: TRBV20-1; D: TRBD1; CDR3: CSATGQGAKINEKLFF
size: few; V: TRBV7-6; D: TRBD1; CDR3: CASSKDREAEKLFF
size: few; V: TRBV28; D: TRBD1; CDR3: CASRPGQFNEQFF
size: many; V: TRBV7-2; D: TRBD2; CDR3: CASSLDPSGRTDTQYF
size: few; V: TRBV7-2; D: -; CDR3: CASSLGSEGYQPQHF
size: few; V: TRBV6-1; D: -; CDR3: CASSAYREQYNQPQHF
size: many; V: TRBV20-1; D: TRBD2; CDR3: CSARDPTSGGDTGELFF
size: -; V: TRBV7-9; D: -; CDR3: CASSSNRERTDTQYF
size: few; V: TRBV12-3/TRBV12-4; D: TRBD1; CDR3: CASSRTGIGELFF
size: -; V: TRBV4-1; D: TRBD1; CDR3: CASSQGQGDAREAFF
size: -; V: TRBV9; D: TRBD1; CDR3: CASSVRDRGVDEQFF
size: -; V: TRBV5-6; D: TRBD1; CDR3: CASSPGTGYHEQYF
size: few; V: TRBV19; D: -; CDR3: CASSPDAGALIGEQFF
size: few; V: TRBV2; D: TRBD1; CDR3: CASSDPQGYNQPQHF
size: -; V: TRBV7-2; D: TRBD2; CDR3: CASSLVLRGGGGGTDTQYF
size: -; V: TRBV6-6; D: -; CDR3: CASSYSLQDISPDTQYF
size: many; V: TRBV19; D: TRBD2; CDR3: CASSMSGSGAYEQYF
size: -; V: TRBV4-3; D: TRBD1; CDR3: CASSQERTGRAYEQYF
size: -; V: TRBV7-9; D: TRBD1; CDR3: CASSLSRGQVNEKLFF
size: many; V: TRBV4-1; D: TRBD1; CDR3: CASSQNPGQGSYEQYF
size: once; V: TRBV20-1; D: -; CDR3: CSARGEGEGRQETQYF
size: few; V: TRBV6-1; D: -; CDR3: CASSELGWEYNEQFF
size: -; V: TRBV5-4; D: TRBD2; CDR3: CASKVAGGRTDTQYF
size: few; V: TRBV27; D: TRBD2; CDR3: CASSPGGGGSSYNEQFF
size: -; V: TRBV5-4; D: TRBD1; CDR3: CASNVYRDRGRSGANVLTF
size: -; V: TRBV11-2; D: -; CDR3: CASSLFRGENTEAFF
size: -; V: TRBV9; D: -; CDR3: CASSVAPGPGANVLTF
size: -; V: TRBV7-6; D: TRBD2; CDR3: CASSLAIGQRGTNLQETQYF
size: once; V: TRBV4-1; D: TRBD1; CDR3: CASSTPGGAYEQYF
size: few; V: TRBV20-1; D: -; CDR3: CSSGGARDEQYF
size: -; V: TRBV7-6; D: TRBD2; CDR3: CASSPTSGAQETQYF
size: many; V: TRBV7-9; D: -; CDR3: CASSPGGAWNTIYF
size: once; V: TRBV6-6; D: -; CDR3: CASSYSYGDYEQYF
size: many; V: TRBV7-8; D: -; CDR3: CASSSFLGAEAFF
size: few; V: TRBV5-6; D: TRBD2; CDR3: CASSPGGRLNIQYF
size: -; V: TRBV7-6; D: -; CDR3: CASSLSGGDNLGDTQYF
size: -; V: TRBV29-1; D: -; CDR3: CSVEGIGQFTGELFF
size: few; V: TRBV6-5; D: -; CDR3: CASTRQVGVYEQYF
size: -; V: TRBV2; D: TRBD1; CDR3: CASSEAPGGSYNEQFF
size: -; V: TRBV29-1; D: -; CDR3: CSVDDGARDEQYF
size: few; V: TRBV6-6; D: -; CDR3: CASRLGGGETQYF
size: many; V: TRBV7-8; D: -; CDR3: CASSPVGNSYEQYF
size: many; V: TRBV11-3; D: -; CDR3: CASSLIPGRLNTEAFF
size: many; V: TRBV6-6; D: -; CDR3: CASSRIPIGYGYTF
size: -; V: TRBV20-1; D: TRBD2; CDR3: CSAQRLAGGNWGDTQYF
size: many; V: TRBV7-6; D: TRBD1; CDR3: CASSWTGGRDEKLFF
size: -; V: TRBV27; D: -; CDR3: CASSFHGSYEQYF
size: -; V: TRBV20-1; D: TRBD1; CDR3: CSAAKRTGMNTEAFF
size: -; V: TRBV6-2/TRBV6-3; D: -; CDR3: CASSWVGGNEQFF
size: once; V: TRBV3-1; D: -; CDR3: CASTRGASFYNEQFF
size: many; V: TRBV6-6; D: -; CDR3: CASSLPGGAQPQHF
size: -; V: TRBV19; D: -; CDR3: CASSTGARADYGYTF
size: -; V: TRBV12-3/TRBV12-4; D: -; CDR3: CASTSFTYIAFF
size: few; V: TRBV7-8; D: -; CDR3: CASSHPGINTEAFF
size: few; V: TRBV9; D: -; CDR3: CASSVATWQDSTDTQYF
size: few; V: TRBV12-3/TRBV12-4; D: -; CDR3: CASSLGTWPYEQYF
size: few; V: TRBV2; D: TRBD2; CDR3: CASRATSGGAFTGELFF
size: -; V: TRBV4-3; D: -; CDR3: CASSQPFDDKGSAGNTIYF
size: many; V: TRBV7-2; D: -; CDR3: CASSPRARGLTDTQYF
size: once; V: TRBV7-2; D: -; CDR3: CASSYGGVSPLHF